This T cell receptor beta chain was identified during a study of cytomegalovirus exposure and HLA in healthy donors. Study overall: Of all 380 or so donors who were genotyped, about 84% belonged to the Caucasian-associated ancestry cluster.

Unmatched junction bases numbered 7, after V lost 3 bases and J lost 4 bases. This CDR3 region has 16 residues. Germline V lookup: CDR1 ENHRY, CDR2 SYGVKD. The PCR was carried out with 60 Vbeta primers and 13 Jbeta primers. Here immunoSEQ multiplex PCR was the method, and the copy in TCRdb shows in-frame clones only, minus some. The sample consists of about 170,000 clones, 77% of them appearing once. The sequence was obtained from a female donor in good health and CMV-seronegative. The V and J genes are TRBV10-3 and TRBJ2-3; 10 bases align to TRBD2. The sequencing input was PBMCs. The CDR3 DNA follows: TGTGCCATCAGTGATCCGACTAGCGGGCGAGCAGATACGCAGTATTTT. This sequence encodes CAISDPTSGRADTQYF.